What follows are 26 T cell receptor beta chains derived from one specimen sequenced in a study of blood T cell repertoires in COVID-19. Produced via immunoSEQ multiplex PCR; TCRdb's table is partial and in-frame only. In the table there are 70,000 to 95,000 clones, 70% to 85% of which are singletons. Source material: peripheral blood. The receptors stem from a human donor in a cohort sampled during active COVID-19.

The chain links TRBV2 to TRBJ2-4, with TRBD2 identical over 8 bases. Germline CDR1 SNHLY, CDR2 FYNNEI. The CDR3 length is 17 residues. The V gene end was trimmed by 4 bases and the J gene end by 2 bases; junction bases not matched to a gene: 10. The CDR3 is CASSVDSVAGTKNIQYF. The CDR3 DNA follows: TGTGCCAGCAGTGTCGACTCGGTAGCGGGGACCAAAAACATTCAGTACTTC.

The chain links TRBV18 to TRBJ2-5; D remains ambiguous. The germline CDR1 and CDR2 sequences are KGHSH and LQKENI. This CDR3 spans 13 amino acids. V gave up 3 bases and J gave up 4 bases, with 9 bases separating them. The CDR3 is CASSPYDRETQYF. Here the CDR3 DNA reads TGTGCCAGCTCACCTTACGATAGAGAGACCCAGTACTTC.

The chain couples TRBV5-1 to TRBJ1-2; D uncertain. CDR3 length: 14 amino acids. With 1 base removed from V and 4 bases from J, the gap between germline ends came to 11 bases. CDR1 and CDR2 (germline): SGHRS, YFSETQ. CDR3 amino acids: CASSLTSGGYGYTF. DNA of the CDR3: TGCGCCAGCAGCTTGACGAGCGGAGGCTATGGCTACACCTTC.

V usage is TRBV12-5 and J usage is TRBJ1-4; a possible D gene is TRBD1 (6 bases). With 6 bases removed from V and 6 bases from J, the gap between germline ends came to 11 bases. The germline V gene encodes CDR1 LGHNT and CDR2 FRNRAP. The CDR3 consists of 13 residues. The CDR3: CASGTGSDEKLFF. The DNA of the CDR3 is TGTGCTAGTGGAACAGGGTCTGATGAAAAACTGTTTTTT.

V is TRBV7-9 and J is TRBJ1-2, with D tentatively TRBD1 (5 bases). CDR3 size: 14 residues. Germline CDR1 and CDR2: SEHNR and FQNEAQ (reference sequence). Trimming stripped 5 bases from V and 3 bases from J, with 13 bases between. The CDR3 loop reads CASSQLGGDYGYTF. In nucleotides, the CDR3 is TGTGCCAGCAGCCAACTCGGGGGGGACTATGGCTACACCTTC.

The chain uses TRBV6-5 and TRBJ1-1; D is unresolved. The V gene lost 2 bases and the J gene lost 0 bases, with 7 bases spanning the gap. The CDR3 runs to 14 residues. Per germline, CDR1 MNHEY and CDR2 SVGAGI. Here the CDR3 DNA reads TGTGCCAGCAGTTACGGCCAGGTGAACACTGAAGCTTTCTTT. This codes for CASSYGQVNTEAFF.

V and J are TRBV11-3 and TRBJ2-7; 7 bases are shared with TRBD1. Germline trimming cut 7 bases from V and 6 bases from J; bases unmatched to any gene: 12. The germline CDR1 and CDR2 sequences are SGHNT and YENEEA. This CDR3 is 14 amino acids long. CDR3 amino acids: CASIDRTGLSEQYF. The CDR3 DNA sequence: TGTGCCAGCATCGACCGGACAGGCCTCTCCGAGCAGTACTTC.

V and J are TRBV3-1 (or the pseudogene TRBV3-2) and TRBJ1-1; D gene uncertain. This CDR3 has 12 residues. Germline CDR1 LGHDT, CDR2 YNNKEL (reference sequence). Deletions cut 5 bases from V and 1 base from J, with 5 bases between. The CDR3 protein is CASSYRNTEAFF. DNA for the CDR3: TGTGCCAGCAGCTACAGGAACACTGAAGCTTTCTTT.

The chain uses TRBV15 and TRBJ1-3; 7 nucleotides align to TRBD1. Trimming at V came to 3 bases and at J to 0 bases, leaving 11 bases not matched to a gene. Germline CDR1 and CDR2: LNHNV and YYDKDF (reference sequence). The CDR3 is 18 residues long. The CDR3 DNA reads as TGTGCCACCAGCAGCCCAGGCCACAGGGGAAGCTCTGGAAACACCATATATTTT. Translated: CATSSPGHRGSSGNTIYF.

The chain employs TRBV2 and TRBJ2-3; TRBD2 might be the D (7 bases). In germline, CDR1 is SNHLY, CDR2 FYNNEI. The CDR3 loop spans 15 amino acids. V lost 4 bases to trimming and J lost 2 bases, with 13 bases between them. This chain's CDR3 is CASSVGGGSTDTQYF. CDR3 coding DNA: TGTGCCAGCAGTGTAGGGGGGGGCTCCACAGATACGCAGTATTTT. The complete variable domain, with remaining parts taken from reference TRBV2 and TRBJ2-3, reads EPEVTQTPSHQVTQMGQEVILRCVPISNHLYFYWYRQILGQKVEFLVSFYNNEISEKSEIFDDQFSVERPDGSNFTLKIRSTKLEDSAMYFCASSVGGGSTDTQYFGPGTRLTVL.

The chain uses TRBV28 and TRBJ2-5; TRBD2 aligns across 9 bases. Per germline, CDR1 MDHEN and CDR2 SYDVKM. V lost 5 bases, J lost 4 bases, and 11 bases stayed unmatched. This CDR3 region has 16 residues. Written as DNA, the CDR3 is TGTGCCAGCAGTCTCCCTTTGGGTAGCGGGGGAGAGACCCAGTACTTC. As protein: CASSLPLGSGGETQYF.

This clone was seen just once. The genes are TRBV7-3 and TRBJ2-1; 9 positions match TRBD2. With 0 bases clipped from V and 8 bases from J, the junction kept 2 bases outside the gene matches. Germline assignment: CDR1 SGHTA and CDR2 FQGTGA. The CDR3 covers 14 residues. In DNA, the CDR3 is TGTGCCAGCAGCTTAACTAGCGGGGGTTATGAGCAGTTCTTC. Its protein product is CASSLTSGGYEQFF.

The V gene is TRBV7-9, the J gene TRBJ2-3, with 14 bases matching TRBD2. The germline gives CDR1 SEHNR, CDR2 FQNEAQ (reference sequence). V was clipped by 4 bases and J by 0 bases; unmatched bases: 6. This CDR3 has 18 amino acids. The chain's CDR3 is CASSSRTSGGLSTDTQYF. The CDR3 bases are TGTGCCAGCAGCTCCCGGACTAGCGGGGGGCTAAGCACAGATACGCAGTATTTT.

This chain connects TRBV6-6 to TRBJ2-7, with 9 bases that match TRBD1. The CDR3 spans 13 residues. Germline V gives CDR1 MNHNY, CDR2 SVGAGI (reference sequence). With 4 bases clipped from V and 6 bases from J, the junction kept 4 bases outside the gene matches. The CDR3 DNA follows: TGTGCCAGCAGTTTAACAGGGGGCACCGAGCAGTACTTC. The encoded protein is CASSLTGGTEQYF.

This clone was observed once. The chain carries TRBV30 and TRBJ1-1; D remains unclear. The CDR3 has 12 residues. The germline V gene encodes CDR1 GTSNPN and CDR2 SVGIG (reference sequence). Deletions cut 4 bases from V and 4 bases from J, with 10 bases between. The CDR3 bases are TGTGCCTGGAATTACGGTGGCACTGAAGCTTTCTTT. As protein: CAWNYGGTEAFF.

The V and J genes are TRBV3-1 (or the pseudogene TRBV3-2) and TRBJ2-1; D is perhaps TRBD2 (6 bases). V was cut by 1 base and J by 9 bases, with 7 bases left in between. The germline CDR1 and CDR2 sequences are LGHDT and YNNKEL (reference sequence). The CDR3 has 12 amino acids. The CDR3 sequence: CASSQGRGEQFF. The CDR3 nucleotides read TGTGCCAGCAGCCAAGGGAGGGGTGAGCAGTTCTTC.

The chain uses TRBV5-1 and TRBJ1-1; D is unclear. CDR3 length equals 14 residues. The V gene's germline CDR1 is SGHRS and CDR2 YFSETQ. V lost 1 base and J lost 0, with 7 bases in between. DNA of the CDR3: TGCGCCAGCAGCTTGAACATGATGAACACTGAAGCTTTCTTT. Protein product: CASSLNMMNTEAFF. The full variable domain, completed using reference TRBV5-1 and TRBJ1-1, is KAGVTQTPRYLIKTRGQQVTLSCSPISGHRSVSWYQQTPGQGLQFLFEYFSETQRNKGNFPGRFSGRQFSNSRSEMNVSTLELGDSALYLCASSLNMMNTEAFFGQGTRLTVV.

The chain employs TRBV6-5 and TRBJ2-3; possibly TRBD2 for D (5 bases). Trimming stripped 4 bases from V and 5 bases from J, with 16 bases between. The CDR3 runs to 15 residues. From germline, CDR1 is MNHEY and CDR2 SVGAGI. The CDR3 coding sequence is TGTGCCAGCAGTTCTAGCCAATCCTCGGTAGATACGCAGTATTTT. Protein: CASSSSQSSVDTQYF.

This chain joins TRBV2 and TRBJ2-5; possibly TRBD1 for D (6 bases). V gave up 6 bases and J gave up 2 bases, with 13 bases separating them. Germline V gene sequence: CDR1 SNHLY, CDR2 FYNNEI. The CDR3 totals 14 residues. The CDR3 nucleotides are TGTGCCAGCAGCCGGGACACACCACAAGAGACCCAGTACTTC. It translates to CASSRDTPQETQYF. Drawing the rest from reference TRBV2 and TRBJ2-5, the complete variable domain is EPEVTQTPSHQVTQMGQEVILRCVPISNHLYFYWYRQILGQKVEFLVSFYNNEISEKSEIFDDQFSVERPDGSNFTLKIRSTKLEDSAMYFCASSRDTPQETQYFGPGTRLLVL.

The rearrangement joins TRBV13 to TRBJ2-1, with 7 bases aligning to TRBD1. V lost 5 bases and J lost 10; bases outside the gene matches: 14. The CDR3 length is 15 residues. From germline, CDR1 is PRHDT and CDR2 FYEKMQ (reference sequence). In DNA form, the CDR3 reads TGTGCCAGCAGCGCTCGACAGGGAAGGGTGCTCGAGCAGTTCTTC. It is translated as CASSARQGRVLEQFF.

The chain recombines TRBV6-5 with TRBJ2-3; TRBD2 matches 8 bases. Per germline, CDR1 MNHEY and CDR2 SVGAGI. V lost 10 bases to trimming and J lost 4 bases; unmatched junction nucleotides: 7. This CDR3 spans 13 amino acids. In DNA, the CDR3 is TGTGCCATTAAGAGAGCGGGGGCAGATACGCAGTATTTT. It is translated as CAIKRAGADTQYF.

This chain connects TRBV12-5 to TRBJ2-1, with 14 bases aligning to TRBD2. CDR1 LGHNT and CDR2 FRNRAP come from the germline V gene. Unmatched junction bases numbered 4, after V lost 6 bases and J lost 9 bases. The CDR3 consists of 14 residues. CDR3 amino acids: CASGPGTSGGEQFF. The CDR3 coding sequence is TGTGCTAGTGGGCCTGGGACTAGCGGGGGTGAGCAGTTCTTC.

CDR3: CASSPGLAGVNNEQFF. In nucleotides, the CDR3 is TGTGCCAGCAGCCCGGGACTAGCGGGGGTAAACAATGAGCAGTTCTTC. The rearrangement joins TRBV27 to TRBJ2-1; 14 positions match TRBD2. The V and J ends lost 6 bases and 5 bases, in that order; junction bases with no gene match: 6. The CDR3 covers 16 residues. The germline V gene has CDR1 MNHEY and CDR2 SMNVEV (reference sequence).

The chain uses TRBV6-5 and TRBJ1-1; D not certain. This CDR3 comprises 15 residues. The germline V and J ends were trimmed by 6 bases and 4 bases, with 18 bases remaining between them. Germline V CDR1 and CDR2: MNHEY, SVGAGI. The CDR3 nucleotides read TGTGCCAGCAGCCCCCCCGAGCTATTTGGCACTGAAGCTTTCTTT. Amino acids: CASSPPELFGTEAFF.

This clone was recorded once. The rearrangement joins TRBV6-5 to TRBJ1-2; 9 bases line up with TRBD1. V lost 5 bases and J lost 4; bases outside the gene matches: 5. The CDR3 totals 14 residues. CDR1 MNHEY and CDR2 SVGAGI come from the germline V gene. The CDR3 sequence is CASSITGGAYGYTF. In DNA, the CDR3 is TGTGCCAGCAGTATAACAGGGGGCGCCTATGGCTACACCTTC.

J is TRBJ2-3 and V is TRBV29-1; tentatively, D is TRBD1 (5 bases). The ends were cut back, 5 bases at V and 0 bases at J, with 15 bases in the middle. Germline-derived CDR1 and CDR2 are SQVTM and ANQGSEA. The CDR3 is 15 residues long. The CDR3 DNA is TGCAGCGTTACGCCGACAGCGTCTAGCACAGATACGCAGTATTTT. This encodes CSVTPTASSTDTQYF.